The present entry profiles one TCR beta chain with its context. This record comes from a study of blood T cell repertoires in COVID-19. Study as a whole: The United States, Italy and Spain supplied acute and convalescent COVID-19 samples.

The study counted Cohort 3 donors as recovered given two negative PCRs, clearance, or symptom resolution. The table came from immunoSEQ multiplex PCR; TCRdb's copy has only in-frame clones and leaves some out. The data hold fewer than 200,000 clones, with about 72% observed a single time. Sample: PBMCs or T cells enriched from blood (not recorded which). The sequence derives from a woman aged 45-59 years who had recovered from COVID-19.

The CDR3 sequence is CASSYGTESYGYTF. DNA of the CDR3: TGTGCCAGCAGTTATGGGACAGAGAGCTATGGCTACACCTTC. The gene calls are TRBV6-5 and TRBJ1-2; 7 bases are shared with TRBD1. The trim removed 3 bases at V and 4 bases at J, leaving 5 bases unmatched. CDR1 is MNHEY and CDR2 is SVGAGI in the germline V gene. The CDR3 spans 14 residues.